A selection of T cell receptor beta chains follows, all from one sample in a study of shared clonotypes between healthy human individuals. TCRdb keeps only in-frame clones here, not all; method: immunoSEQ multiplex PCR. The repertoire includes 1,400,000 or so clones, approximately 98.5% of them detected once, and approximately 0.4% sits in the top ten. The sequencing sample was made of naive CD4+ T cells sorted from blood. These receptors were taken from a man between 25 and 39 years old in good health. Both conserved end residues are part of each CDR3. D genes are given only for firm matches. Size tells how often a clone was seen (once, few, many) or the class of an expanded clone, and some rows leave it out.

CDR3 protein: CASSKGSPDTQYF
CDR3 DNA: TGTGCCAGCAGCAAAGGGAGTCCGGATACGCAGTATTTT
V gene: TRBV11-3
J gene: TRBJ2-3
D gene: .
clone size: .

CDR3 protein: CASSQDRLIRDRENEAFF
CDR3 DNA: TGTGCCAGCAGCCAAGATCGGTTAATAAGGGACAGGGAAAATGAAGCTTTCTTT
V gene: TRBV14
J gene: TRBJ1-1
D gene: TRBD1
clone size: .

CDR3 protein: CASSPPGLQETQYF
CDR3 DNA: TGTGCCAGCTCACCCCCGGGACTACAAGAGACCCAGTACTTC
V gene: TRBV18
J gene: TRBJ2-5
D gene: TRBD2
clone size: .

CDR3 protein: CASSRDRGPDTQYF
CDR3 DNA: TGTGCCAGCAGCCGGGACAGGGGACCAGATACGCAGTATTTT
V gene: TRBV11-2
J gene: TRBJ2-3
D gene: TRBD1
clone size: .

CDR3 protein: CSVGRGDRNTGELFF
CDR3 DNA: TGCAGCGTTGGGAGGGGGGACCGGAACACCGGGGAGCTGTTTTTT
V gene: TRBV29-1
J gene: TRBJ2-2
D gene: .
clone size: .

CDR3 protein: CASSLPGTSGSLTGELFF
CDR3 DNA: TGTGCCAGCAGTTTACCCGGGACTAGCGGGAGTTTGACCGGGGAGCTGTTTTTT
V gene: TRBV28
J gene: TRBJ2-2
D gene: TRBD2
clone size: .

CDR3 protein: CASSLEGRGQAFF
CDR3 DNA: TGTGCCAGCAGTTTGGAAGGGAGGGGCCAGGCGTTCTTC
V gene: TRBV6-5
J gene: TRBJ2-1
D gene: TRBD2
clone size: .

CDR3 protein: CSADYTDTQYF
CDR3 DNA: TGCAGCGCCGATTACACAGATACGCAGTATTTT
V gene: TRBV29-1
J gene: TRBJ2-3
D gene: .
clone size: .

CDR3 protein: CASSSTSGSYEQYF
CDR3 DNA: TGCGCCAGCAGCTCCACTAGCGGCTCCTACGAGCAGTACTTC
V gene: TRBV5-1
J gene: TRBJ2-7
D gene: TRBD2
clone size: .

CDR3 protein: CASSSPGQRSNQPQHF
CDR3 DNA: TGTGCCAGCAGTAGTCCGGGACAGAGGAGCAATCAGCCCCAGCATTTT
V gene: TRBV6-6
J gene: TRBJ1-5
D gene: TRBD1
clone size: .

CDR3 protein: CASNKQGDYEQYF
CDR3 DNA: TGTGCCAGCAATAAACAGGGAGACTACGAGCAGTACTTC
V gene: TRBV2
J gene: TRBJ2-7
D gene: .
clone size: once

CDR3 protein: CASSLLSGGNTEQYF
CDR3 DNA: TGTGCCAGCAGCTTACTCAGCGGGGGGAATACCGAGCAGTACTTC
V gene: TRBV7-2
J gene: TRBJ2-7
D gene: TRBD2
clone size: .

CDR3 protein: CASSELFLAGSSYEQYF
CDR3 DNA: TGTGCCAGCAGTGAACTCTTTTTGGCGGGATCCTCCTACGAGCAGTACTTC
V gene: TRBV6-1
J gene: TRBJ2-7
D gene: .
clone size: .

CDR3 protein: CASTVGLAGENIQYF
CDR3 DNA: TGTGCCAGCACCGTGGGACTAGCGGGGGAAAACATTCAGTACTTC
V gene: TRBV7-2
J gene: TRBJ2-4
D gene: TRBD2
clone size: once

CDR3 protein: CAISEAGQAYEQYF
CDR3 DNA: TGTGCCATCAGTGAGGCGGGACAGGCCTACGAGCAGTACTTC
V gene: TRBV10-3
J gene: TRBJ2-7
D gene: TRBD1
clone size: .

CDR3 protein: CASSAQGTSYNEQFF
CDR3 DNA: TGCGCCAGCAGCGCCCAAGGGACTTCCTACAATGAGCAGTTCTTC
V gene: TRBV5-1
J gene: TRBJ2-1
D gene: .
clone size: once

CDR3 protein: CASSADPVYGYTF
CDR3 DNA: TGTGCCAGCAGCGCCGATCCGGTCTATGGCTACACCTTC
V gene: TRBV9
J gene: TRBJ1-2
D gene: .
clone size: .

CDR3 protein: CASSHGTGGNYGYTF
CDR3 DNA: TGTGCCAGCAGTCACGGGACAGGGGGCAACTATGGCTACACCTTC
V gene: TRBV6-5
J gene: TRBJ1-2
D gene: TRBD1
clone size: .

CDR3 protein: CASSKGRTGLTMNTEAFF
CDR3 DNA: TGCGCCAGCAGCAAAGGAAGGACAGGCCTCACCATGAACACTGAAGCTTTCTTT
V gene: TRBV10-1
J gene: TRBJ1-1
D gene: TRBD1
clone size: .

CDR3 protein: CASSVGGGNEQFF
CDR3 DNA: TGTGCCAGCAGCGTAGGAGGGGGCAATGAGCAGTTCTTC
V gene: TRBV9
J gene: TRBJ2-1
D gene: .
clone size: .

CDR3 protein: CASSLGGERQETQYF
CDR3 DNA: TGTGCCAGCAGCTTGGGGGGCGAGAGGCAAGAGACCCAGTACTTC
V gene: TRBV5-4
J gene: TRBJ2-5
D gene: .
clone size: .

CDR3 protein: CASRDREGNQPQHF
CDR3 DNA: TGTGCCAGCAGGGACAGGGAGGGCAATCAGCCCCAGCATTTT
V gene: TRBV6-5
J gene: TRBJ1-5
D gene: TRBD1
clone size: .

CDR3 protein: CASSLKMPSGELFF
CDR3 DNA: TGTGCCAGCAGCTTAAAGATGCCCTCCGGGGAGCTGTTTTTT
V gene: TRBV7-9
J gene: TRBJ2-2
D gene: .
clone size: .

CDR3 protein: CASRTVAGAYEQYF
CDR3 DNA: TGTGCCAGCAGGACGGTAGCGGGGGCCTACGAGCAGTACTTC
V gene: TRBV27
J gene: TRBJ2-7
D gene: TRBD2
clone size: .

CDR3 protein: CASSSGKIEYEQYF
CDR3 DNA: TGTGCCAGCAGCTCTGGCAAGATTGAATACGAGCAGTACTTC
V gene: TRBV27
J gene: TRBJ2-7
D gene: .
clone size: .

CDR3 protein: CASSPGPGTGELFF
CDR3 DNA: TGTGCCAGCAGTCCGGGTCCGGGCACCGGGGAGCTGTTTTTT
V gene: TRBV6-4
J gene: TRBJ2-2
D gene: .
clone size: .

CDR3 protein: CASSSTGRFNQPQHF
CDR3 DNA: TGTGCCAGCAGTTCCACGGGCAGATTCAATCAGCCCCAGCATTTT
V gene: TRBV28
J gene: TRBJ1-5
D gene: .
clone size: .

CDR3 protein: CASSPYRDRVETQYF
CDR3 DNA: TGTGCCAGCAGTCCTTATCGGGACAGGGTTGAGACCCAGTACTTC
V gene: TRBV27
J gene: TRBJ2-5
D gene: TRBD1
clone size: .

CDR3 protein: CASGLLNEQFF
CDR3 DNA: TGTGCTAGTGGTTTGCTCAATGAGCAGTTCTTC
V gene: TRBV12-5
J gene: TRBJ2-1
D gene: .
clone size: .

CDR3 protein: CAIGQGPYNEQFF
CDR3 DNA: TGTGCCATCGGACAGGGTCCATACAATGAGCAGTTCTTC
V gene: TRBV10-3
J gene: TRBJ2-1
D gene: TRBD1
clone size: .

CDR3 protein: CASSKGSVTGPSQDRRRQETQYF
CDR3 DNA: TGTGCCAGCAGCAAAGGAAGCGTTACGGGTCCCTCCCAGGACAGGAGACGACAAGAGACCCAGTACTTC
V gene: TRBV21-1
J gene: TRBJ2-5
D gene: .
clone size: .

CDR3 protein: CASSPRLAGSTYSYNEQFF
CDR3 DNA: TGTGCCAGCAGCCCTAGACTAGCGGGATCAACCTACTCCTACAATGAGCAGTTCTTC
V gene: TRBV27
J gene: TRBJ2-1
D gene: TRBD2
clone size: .

CDR3 protein: CATTRGQGETQYF
CDR3 DNA: TGTGCCACCACCAGGGGGCAGGGAGAGACCCAGTACTTC
V gene: TRBV15
J gene: TRBJ2-5
D gene: TRBD1
clone size: .

CDR3 protein: CASSLMGSYEQYF
CDR3 DNA: TGTGCCAGCAGTTTAATGGGTTCCTACGAGCAGTACTTC
V gene: TRBV27
J gene: TRBJ2-7
D gene: .
clone size: .

CDR3 protein: CASSGLAVNTGELFF
CDR3 DNA: TGTGCCAGTTCCGGACTAGCGGTGAACACCGGGGAGCTGTTTTTT
V gene: TRBV6-1
J gene: TRBJ2-2
D gene: TRBD2
clone size: .

CDR3 protein: CASSPTSPPYGYTF
CDR3 DNA: TGTGCCAGCAGCCCAACGTCCCCACCTTATGGCTACACCTTC
V gene: TRBV9
J gene: TRBJ1-2
D gene: .
clone size: .

CDR3 protein: CASKEFGGPGEQYF
CDR3 DNA: TGTGCCAGTAAGGAGTTCGGGGGGCCGGGCGAGCAGTACTTC
V gene: TRBV19
J gene: TRBJ2-7
D gene: .
clone size: .

CDR3 protein: CASSPSGSGNTIYF
CDR3 DNA: TGTGCCAGCAGCCCTAGCGGATCTGGAAACACCATATATTTT
V gene: TRBV7-9
J gene: TRBJ1-3
D gene: .
clone size: once

CDR3 protein: CASSVAEGLRETQYF
CDR3 DNA: TGTGCCAGCAGCGTAGCGGAAGGGTTGCGGGAGACCCAGTACTTC
V gene: TRBV9
J gene: TRBJ2-5
D gene: .
clone size: .

CDR3 protein: CASSPQAGNSNQPQHF
CDR3 DNA: TGTGCCAGCAGCCCTCAAGCGGGGAATAGCAATCAGCCCCAGCATTTT
V gene: TRBV28
J gene: TRBJ1-5
D gene: .
clone size: .

CDR3 protein: CASRDRRYQETQYF
CDR3 DNA: TGTGCCAGCCGGGACAGACGGTACCAAGAGACCCAGTACTTC
V gene: TRBV25-1
J gene: TRBJ2-5
D gene: TRBD1
clone size: .

CDR3 protein: CASSLGRNNEQFF
CDR3 DNA: TGTGCCAGCAGCTTGGGCCGCAACAATGAGCAGTTCTTC
V gene: TRBV5-4
J gene: TRBJ2-1
D gene: .
clone size: .

CDR3 protein: CASSRSTGHSYEQYF
CDR3 DNA: TGTGCCAGCAGCCGATCGACGGGACACTCCTACGAGCAGTACTTC
V gene: TRBV5-8
J gene: TRBJ2-7
D gene: .
clone size: .

CDR3 protein: CASSFPGDESQYF
CDR3 DNA: TGTGCCAGCAGCTTCCCAGGAGATGAATCCCAGTACTTC
V gene: TRBV5-6
J gene: TRBJ2-5
D gene: .
clone size: .

CDR3 protein: CASSPGGGNSGANVLTF
CDR3 DNA: TGTGCCAGCTCACCCGGGGGAGGAAACTCTGGGGCCAACGTCCTGACTTTC
V gene: TRBV18
J gene: TRBJ2-6
D gene: .
clone size: .

CDR3 protein: CASSLGNVDTQYF
CDR3 DNA: TGTGCCAGCAGCTTAGGAAATGTAGATACGCAGTATTTT
V gene: TRBV7-6
J gene: TRBJ2-3
D gene: .
clone size: .